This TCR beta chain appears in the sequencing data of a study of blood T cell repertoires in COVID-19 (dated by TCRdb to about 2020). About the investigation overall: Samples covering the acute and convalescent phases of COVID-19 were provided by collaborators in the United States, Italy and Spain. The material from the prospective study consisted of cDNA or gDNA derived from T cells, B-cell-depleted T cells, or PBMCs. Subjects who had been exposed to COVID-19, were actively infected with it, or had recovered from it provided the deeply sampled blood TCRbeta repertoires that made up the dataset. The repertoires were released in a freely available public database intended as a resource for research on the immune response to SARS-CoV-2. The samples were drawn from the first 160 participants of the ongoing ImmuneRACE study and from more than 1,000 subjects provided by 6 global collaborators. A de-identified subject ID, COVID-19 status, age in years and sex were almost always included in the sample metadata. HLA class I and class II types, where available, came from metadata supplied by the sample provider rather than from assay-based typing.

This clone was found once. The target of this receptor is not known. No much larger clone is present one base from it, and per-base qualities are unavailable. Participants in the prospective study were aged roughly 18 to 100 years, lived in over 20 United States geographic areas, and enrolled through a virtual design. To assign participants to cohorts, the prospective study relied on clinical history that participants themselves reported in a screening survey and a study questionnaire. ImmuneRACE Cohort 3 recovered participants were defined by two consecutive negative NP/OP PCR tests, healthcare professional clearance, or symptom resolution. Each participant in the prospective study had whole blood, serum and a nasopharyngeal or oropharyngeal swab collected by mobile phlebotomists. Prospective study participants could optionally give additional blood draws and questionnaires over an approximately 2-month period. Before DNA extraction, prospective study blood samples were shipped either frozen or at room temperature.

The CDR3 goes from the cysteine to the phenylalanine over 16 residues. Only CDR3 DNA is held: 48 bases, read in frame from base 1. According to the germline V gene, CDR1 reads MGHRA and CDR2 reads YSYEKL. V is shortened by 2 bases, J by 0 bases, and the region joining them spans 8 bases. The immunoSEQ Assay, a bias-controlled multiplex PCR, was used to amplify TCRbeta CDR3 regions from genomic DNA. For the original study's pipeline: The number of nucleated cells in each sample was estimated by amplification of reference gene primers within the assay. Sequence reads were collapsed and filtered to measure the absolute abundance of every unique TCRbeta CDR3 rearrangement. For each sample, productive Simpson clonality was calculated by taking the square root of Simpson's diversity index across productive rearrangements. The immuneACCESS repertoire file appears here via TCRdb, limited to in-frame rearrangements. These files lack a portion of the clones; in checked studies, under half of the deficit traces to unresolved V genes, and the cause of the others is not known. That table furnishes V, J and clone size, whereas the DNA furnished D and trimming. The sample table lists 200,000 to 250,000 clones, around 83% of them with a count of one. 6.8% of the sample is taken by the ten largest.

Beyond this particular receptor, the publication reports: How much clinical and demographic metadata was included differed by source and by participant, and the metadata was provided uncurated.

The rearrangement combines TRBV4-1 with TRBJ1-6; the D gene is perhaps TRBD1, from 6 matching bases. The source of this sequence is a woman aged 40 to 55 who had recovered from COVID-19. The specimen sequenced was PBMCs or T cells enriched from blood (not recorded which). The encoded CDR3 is CASSQSDSSYNSPLHF. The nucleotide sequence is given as TGCGCCAGCAGCCAATCGGACAGCTCCTATAATTCACCCCTCCACTTT.